This T cell receptor (beta chain) was obtained from a study of regulatory T cells in long-lasting Graves disease. Of note for this clonotype: This sequence may be a read error, since a much larger clone differs from it by one base.

Time point noted: newly diagnosed GD, antithyroid drugs for less than 3 months. Preparation of the TCR library used RNA extracted from PBMCs. Libraries of TCR beta came from iRepertoire HTBI primers plus Arm-PCR of CDR3 regions. TCRdb fed the multiplex PCR reads into MiXCR, producing one record per CDR3 protein. The table records fewer than 550,000 distinct CDR3 sequences, about a sixth of them present only once. Per the germline V gene, CDR1 is MDHEN and CDR2 is SYDVKM. This CDR3 has 13 amino acids. These records were also assigned to another study, of T cells in Graves' hyperthyroidism and ophthalmopathy.

The receptor's source is a woman aged 18-29 years with Graves disease. The sequences come from peripheral blood mononuclear cells (PBMCs), collected at new diagnosis, from a patient treated with antithyroid drugs. This rearrangement joins TRBV28 to TRBJ2-7; a weak D match, TRBD2 (5 bases). The chain's CDR3 is CASSIREWYGQYF. The CDR3 bases are TGTGCCAGCAGTATTAGGGAGTGGTACGGGCAGTACTTC.